This T cell receptor (beta chain) is drawn from a study of blood T cells in healthy people across ages. CDR3 length equals 14 residues. Trimming cost V 7 bases and J 7 bases; bases outside gene matches: 7. Germline CDR1 reads SGHRS; CDR2 reads YFSETQ. With a J-beta primer mix and a sample-barcoded 5' primer, a second PCR ran about 6 to 11 cycles. MiXCR was run by TCRdb on the 5' RACE reads, yielding one entry per CDR3 protein. The sample has over 1,500,000 distinct CDR3 sequences, about two fifths seen once. Sample: blood. The gene calls are TRBV5-1 and TRBJ2-1; TRBD2 agrees at 11 bases. This clonotype was obtained from a human donor in good health. DNA for the CDR3: TGCGCCAGCGCTATTAGCGGGGGGGCTAATGAGCAGTTCTTC. Amino acid sequence: CASAISGGANEQFF.